This T cell receptor beta chain was observed in a study of blood T cell repertoires in COVID-19. Across the whole study: T cells, B-cell-depleted T cells, or PBMCs provided the cDNA or gDNA that served as material.

V trimming: 1 base; J trimming: 6 bases; junction bases outside the gene matches: 8. Germline V gene sequence: CDR1 MGHRA, CDR2 YSYEKL. The length of the CDR3 is 15 residues. This clone was found once. Generated by immunoSEQ multiplex PCR, the TCRdb table keeps only in-frame clones and is missing some. The table lists around 220,000 clones, 70% to 90% of them singletons. Material for sequencing was peripheral blood. The receptor was isolated from a middle-aged woman who had recovered from COVID-19. This rearrangement joins TRBV4-1 to TRBJ1-2, with 7 bases lining up with TRBD1. The CDR3 DNA reads TGCGCCAGCAGCCAAGGGGACAGTTCAGTCCATGGCTACACCTTC. This gives the protein CASSQGDSSVHGYTF.